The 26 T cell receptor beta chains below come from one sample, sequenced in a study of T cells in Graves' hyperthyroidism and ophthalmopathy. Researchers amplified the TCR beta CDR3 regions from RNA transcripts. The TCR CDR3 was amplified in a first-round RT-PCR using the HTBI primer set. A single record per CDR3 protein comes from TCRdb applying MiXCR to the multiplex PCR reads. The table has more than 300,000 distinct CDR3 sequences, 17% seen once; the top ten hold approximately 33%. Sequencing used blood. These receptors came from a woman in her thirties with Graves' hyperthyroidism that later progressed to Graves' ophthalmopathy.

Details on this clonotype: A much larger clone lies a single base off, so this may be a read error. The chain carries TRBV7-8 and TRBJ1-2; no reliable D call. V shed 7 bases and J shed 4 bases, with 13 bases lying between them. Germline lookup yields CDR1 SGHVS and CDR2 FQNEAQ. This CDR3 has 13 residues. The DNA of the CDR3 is TGTGCCAGCAACCAAGTCCAGACCTATGGCTACACCTTC. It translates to CASNQVQTYGYTF.

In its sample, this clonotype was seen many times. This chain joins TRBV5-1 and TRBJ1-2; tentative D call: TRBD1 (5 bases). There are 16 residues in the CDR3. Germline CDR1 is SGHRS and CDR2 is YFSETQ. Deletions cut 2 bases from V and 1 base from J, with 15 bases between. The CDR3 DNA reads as TGCGCCAGCAGCTTTGCCGGGACGGATATTAACTATGGCTACACCTTC. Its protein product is CASSFAGTDINYGYTF.

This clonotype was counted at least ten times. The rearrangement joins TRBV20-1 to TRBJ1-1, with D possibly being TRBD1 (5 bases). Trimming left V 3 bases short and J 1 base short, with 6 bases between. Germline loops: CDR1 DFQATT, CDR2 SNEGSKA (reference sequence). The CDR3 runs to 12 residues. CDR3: CSARGGNTEAFF. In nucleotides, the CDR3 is TGCAGTGCTAGGGGGGGGAACACTGAAGCTTTCTTT.

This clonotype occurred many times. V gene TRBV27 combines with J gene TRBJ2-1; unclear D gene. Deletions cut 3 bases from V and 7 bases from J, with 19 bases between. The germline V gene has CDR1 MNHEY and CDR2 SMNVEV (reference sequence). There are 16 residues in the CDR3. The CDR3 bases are TGTGCCAGCAGTTTCGTCGCGTCTAGTGGTTTTAATGAGCAGTTCTTC. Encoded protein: CASSFVASSGFNEQFF.

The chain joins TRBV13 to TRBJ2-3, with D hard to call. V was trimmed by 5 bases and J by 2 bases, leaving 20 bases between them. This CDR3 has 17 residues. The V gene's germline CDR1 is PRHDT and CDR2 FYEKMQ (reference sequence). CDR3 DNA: TGTGCCAGCAGCCGCGGTCCACGGGTCATTGACACAGATACGCAGTATTTT. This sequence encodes CASSRGPRVIDTDTQYF.

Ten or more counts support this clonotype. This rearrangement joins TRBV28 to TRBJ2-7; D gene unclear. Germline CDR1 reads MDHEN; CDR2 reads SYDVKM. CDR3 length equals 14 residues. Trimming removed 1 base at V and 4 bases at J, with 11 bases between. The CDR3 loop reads CASSLSSGWYEQYF. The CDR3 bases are TGTGCCAGCAGTTTATCATCTGGGTGGTACGAGCAGTACTTC.

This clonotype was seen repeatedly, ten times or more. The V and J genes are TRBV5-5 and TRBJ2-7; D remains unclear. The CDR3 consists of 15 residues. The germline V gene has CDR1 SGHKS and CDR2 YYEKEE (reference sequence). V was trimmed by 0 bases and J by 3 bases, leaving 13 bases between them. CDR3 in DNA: TGTGCCAGCAGCTTGGGACTCGGGTCTCTCTACGAGCAGTACTTC. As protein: CASSLGLGSLYEQYF.

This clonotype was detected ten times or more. The CDR3 DNA follows: TGTGCCAGCAGCTCCCGGGCGGACTACGAGCAGTACTTC. It codes for CASSSRADYEQYF. The genes are TRBV9 and TRBJ2-7; D gene uncertain. CDR1 is SGDLS, CDR2 YYNGEE, per germline. Trimming removed 4 bases from V and 3 bases from J, with 11 bases in between. The CDR3 totals 13 residues.

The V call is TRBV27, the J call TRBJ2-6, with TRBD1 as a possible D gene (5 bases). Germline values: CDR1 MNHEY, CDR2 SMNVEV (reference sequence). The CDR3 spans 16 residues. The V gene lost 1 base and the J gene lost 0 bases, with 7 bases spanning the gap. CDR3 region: CASSLYRGSGANVLTF. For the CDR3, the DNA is TGTGCCAGCAGTTTATATAGGGGCTCTGGGGCCAACGTCCTGACTTTC.

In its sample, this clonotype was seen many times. The CDR3 spells CASSFVQLQGEKETQYF. The CDR3 nucleotides are TGTGCCAGCAGTTTTGTTCAATTACAGGGGGAAAAAGAGACCCAGTACTTC. The chain combines TRBV28 with TRBJ2-5, with 8 bases aligning to TRBD1. Germline loops: CDR1 MDHEN, CDR2 SYDVKM. V lost 3 bases and J lost 3; bases outside the gene matches: 12. CDR3 length: 17 residues.

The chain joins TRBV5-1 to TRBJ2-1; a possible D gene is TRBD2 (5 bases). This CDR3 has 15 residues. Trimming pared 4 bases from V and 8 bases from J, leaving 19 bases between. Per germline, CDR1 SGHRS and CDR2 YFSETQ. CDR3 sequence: CASSPRGSVGDEQFF. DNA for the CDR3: TGCGCCAGCAGCCCGCGAGGTAGCGTTGGCGATGAGCAGTTCTTC. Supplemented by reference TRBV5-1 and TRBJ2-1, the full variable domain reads KAGVTQTPRYLIKTRGQQVTLSCSPISGHRSVSWYQQTPGQGLQFLFEYFSETQRNKGNFPGRFSGRQFSNSRSEMNVSTLELGDSALYLCASSPRGSVGDEQFFGPGTRLTVL.

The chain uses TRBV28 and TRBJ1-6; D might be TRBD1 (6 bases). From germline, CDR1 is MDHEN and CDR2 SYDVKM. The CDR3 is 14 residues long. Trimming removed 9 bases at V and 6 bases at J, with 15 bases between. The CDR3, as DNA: TGTGCCAGTCAGGACAGCCGACCTAATTCACCCCTCCACTTT. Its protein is CASQDSRPNSPLHF.

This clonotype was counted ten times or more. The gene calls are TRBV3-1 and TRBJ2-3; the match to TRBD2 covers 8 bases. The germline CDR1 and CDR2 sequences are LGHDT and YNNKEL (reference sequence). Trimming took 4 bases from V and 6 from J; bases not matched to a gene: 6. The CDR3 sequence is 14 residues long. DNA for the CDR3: TGTGCCAGCAGCCGCGGACTAGCCTCCGATACGCAGTATTTT. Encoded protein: CASSRGLASDTQYF.

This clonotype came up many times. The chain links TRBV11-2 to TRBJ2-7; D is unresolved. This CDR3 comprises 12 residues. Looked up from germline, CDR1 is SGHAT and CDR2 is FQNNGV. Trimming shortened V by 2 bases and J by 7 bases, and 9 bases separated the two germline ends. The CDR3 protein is CASSLNSWEQYF. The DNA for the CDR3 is TGTGCCAGCAGCTTAAACAGCTGGGAGCAGTACTTC.

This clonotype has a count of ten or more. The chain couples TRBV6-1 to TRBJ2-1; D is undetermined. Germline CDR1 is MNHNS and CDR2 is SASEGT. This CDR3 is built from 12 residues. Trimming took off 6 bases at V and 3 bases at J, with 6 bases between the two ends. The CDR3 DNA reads TGTGCCAGCAGAGGTATCTACAATGAGCAGTTCTTC. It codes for CASRGIYNEQFF.

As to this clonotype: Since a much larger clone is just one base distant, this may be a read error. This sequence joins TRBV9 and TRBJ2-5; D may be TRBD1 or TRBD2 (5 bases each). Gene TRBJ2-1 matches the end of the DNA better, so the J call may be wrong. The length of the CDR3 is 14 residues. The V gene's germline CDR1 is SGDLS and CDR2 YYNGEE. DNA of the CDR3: TGTGCCAGCAGCGTAGTGTCAAAAGGGGAGACCCAGTTCTTC. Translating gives CASSVVSKGETQFF.

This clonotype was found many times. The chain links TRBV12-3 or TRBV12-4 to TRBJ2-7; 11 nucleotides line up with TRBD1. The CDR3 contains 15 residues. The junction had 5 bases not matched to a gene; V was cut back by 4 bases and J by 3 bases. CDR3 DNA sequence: TGTGCCAGCAGTTCACCGGGACAGGGGGTCTACGAGCAGTACTTC. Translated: CASSSPGQGVYEQYF.

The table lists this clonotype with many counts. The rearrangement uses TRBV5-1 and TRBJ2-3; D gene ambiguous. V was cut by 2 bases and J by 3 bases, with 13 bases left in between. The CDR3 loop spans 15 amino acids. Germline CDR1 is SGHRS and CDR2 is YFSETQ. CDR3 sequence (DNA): TGCGCCAGCAGCTTAGTGGGGATGAGGACAGATACGCAGTATTTT. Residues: CASSLVGMRTDTQYF.

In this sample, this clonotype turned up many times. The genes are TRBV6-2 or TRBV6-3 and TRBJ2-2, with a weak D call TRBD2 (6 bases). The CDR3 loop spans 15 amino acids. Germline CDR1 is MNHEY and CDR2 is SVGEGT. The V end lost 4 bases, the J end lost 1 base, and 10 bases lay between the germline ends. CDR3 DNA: TGTGCCAGCAGTTCAACGGGGGTGAACACCGGGGAGCTGTTTTTT. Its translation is CASSSTGVNTGELFF.

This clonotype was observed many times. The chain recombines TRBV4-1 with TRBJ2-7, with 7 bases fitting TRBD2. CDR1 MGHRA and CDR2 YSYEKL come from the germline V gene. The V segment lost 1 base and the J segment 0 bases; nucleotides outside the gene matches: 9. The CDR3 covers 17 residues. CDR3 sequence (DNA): TGCGCCAGCAGCCAAGGACCCCTAGCGGTTAGCTCCTACGAGCAGTACTTC. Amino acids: CASSQGPLAVSSYEQYF.

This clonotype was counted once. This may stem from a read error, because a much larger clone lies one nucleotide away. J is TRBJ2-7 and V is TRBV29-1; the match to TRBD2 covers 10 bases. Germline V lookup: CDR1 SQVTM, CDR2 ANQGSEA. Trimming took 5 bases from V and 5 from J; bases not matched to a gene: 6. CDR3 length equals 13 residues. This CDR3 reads CSVLASGRNEQYF. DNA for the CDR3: TGCAGCGTTTTAGCTAGCGGGAGAAACGAGCAGTACTTC.

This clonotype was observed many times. The CDR3 sequence is CASSAWDLAGGTDTQYF. CDR3 in DNA: TGTGCCAGCAGCGCATGGGACTTAGCGGGAGGGACAGATACGCAGTATTTT. J is TRBJ2-3 and V is TRBV2, with TRBD2 matching over 11 bases. With 6 bases clipped from V and 3 bases from J, the junction kept 11 bases outside the gene matches. The CDR3 totals 17 residues. Germline V gene lookup returns CDR1 SNHLY and CDR2 FYNNEI.

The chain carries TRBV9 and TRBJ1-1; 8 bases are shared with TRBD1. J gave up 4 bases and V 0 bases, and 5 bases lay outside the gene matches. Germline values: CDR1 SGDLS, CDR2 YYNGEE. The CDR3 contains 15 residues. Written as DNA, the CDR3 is TGTGCCAGCAGCGTAGGACAGGGGTATAGCACTGAAGCTTTCTTT. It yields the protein CASSVGQGYSTEAFF.

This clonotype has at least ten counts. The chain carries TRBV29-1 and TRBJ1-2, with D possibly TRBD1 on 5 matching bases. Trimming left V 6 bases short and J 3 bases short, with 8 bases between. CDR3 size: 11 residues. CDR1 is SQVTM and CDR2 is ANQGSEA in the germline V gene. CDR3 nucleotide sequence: TGCAGCGTCAGGGACTACTATGGCTACACCTTC. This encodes CSVRDYYGYTF.

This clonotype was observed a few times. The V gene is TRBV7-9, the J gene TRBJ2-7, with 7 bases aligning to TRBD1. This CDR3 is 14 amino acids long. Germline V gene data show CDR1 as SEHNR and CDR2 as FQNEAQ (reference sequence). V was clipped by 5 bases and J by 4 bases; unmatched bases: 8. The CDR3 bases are TGTGCCAGCAGCCCCCGGACAGGTCGATACGAGCAGTACTTC. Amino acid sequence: CASSPRTGRYEQYF.

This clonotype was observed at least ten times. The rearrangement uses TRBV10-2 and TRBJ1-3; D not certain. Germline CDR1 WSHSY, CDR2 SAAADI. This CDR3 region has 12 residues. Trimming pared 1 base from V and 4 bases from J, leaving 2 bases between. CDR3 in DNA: TGCGCCAGCAGTGAGTTAGGAAACACCATATATTTT. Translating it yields CASSELGNTIYF.